This record concerns one TCR beta chain sequence. Its antigen is unknown. Per-base qualities were not stored, and no clone one base away is much larger. Amplification of TCR beta CDR3 regions was carried out from RNA transcripts. For the first round of RT-PCR on the TCR CDR3, the HTBI primer set was used together with the Qiagen OneStep RT-PCR kit. Libraries were constructed in a second round of multiplex PCR, after which size selection and purification were performed. Libraries were sequenced paired-end with 100 bp reads on an Illumina HiSeq2000. The source study handled its data this way. SOAPnuke was used to process the raw data, with reads discarded if the reads contained adapters or uncalled bases, had a mean Phred below 15, or lacked an exact constant-primer or identifier match. High-quality paired reads were merged with COPE v1.2.5, and unique nucleotide sequences were defined as clonotypes. MiTCR v1.1 was used to align clonotypes to the IMGT TRBV, TRBD and TRBJ reference segments. The analysis was restricted to V-J combinations with a frequency above 0.0001, which together covered roughly 99% of the repertoires. A TCS score was defined as the ratio of F50 (clonal expansion) to E x V (chaos), with BLOSUM62-based TCRdist applied between CDR3 peptides within each V-J. Welch's t-statistics and random forest reduced roughly 530 V-J features to under 15, which were used in a naive Bayes classifier (R e1071). TCRdb handled the public reads itself, with Q25 trimming in fastp and clone calling in MiXCR, and kept productive beta chains. Under each unique CDR3 protein, matching rows form one entry showing the most common genes and DNA. TCRdb's processing, not the authors', yielded these V and J calls. Counted in this sample were hundreds of thousands of distinct CDR3 sequences; 13% to 15% of them appeared once. The ten largest make up more than 8.5% of the sample.

Graves' hyperthyroidism was defined as stable when no progression to ophthalmopathy occurred over 18 months of follow-up. Hyperthyroidism patients were aged 18 to 65 years and newly diagnosed, with disease duration of less than 2 months. The study excluded patients with uncontrolled infections, other autoimmune diseases, pregnancy or lactation. Diagnoses were established on the basis of clinical symptoms, serum thyroxine and TRAb, thyroid ultrasound, and orbital computed tomography. Ficoll-Paque density gradient centrifugation was used to isolate PBMCs from about 9.4 ml of fresh peripheral blood. Total RNA was extracted using Trizol reagent, and RNA quality was assessed on an Agilent 2100 Bioanalyzer. V loses 10 bases, J loses 5 bases, and the germline ends lie 13 bases apart. The CDR3 runs 12 residues from the cysteine to the phenylalanine. The sequence is cut down to CDR3 DNA, 36 bases in frame from base 1.

These data come from a study of T cells in Graves' hyperthyroidism and ophthalmopathy (dated by TCRdb to the late 2010s). Study-wide context: Peripheral blood was sampled at the time of initial diagnosis, prior to any treatment. To identify distinguishing TCR V-J signatures, a discovery cohort of 100 or so patients was used, comprising 43 with Graves' ophthalmopathy and roughly 60 with stable Graves' hyperthyroidism. The paper describes TCR Vbeta CDR3 sequencing of 140 or so peripheral blood samples, made up of some 40 ophthalmopathy patients, roughly 80 hyperthyroidism patients and about 17 progressor patients. After blood sampling, hyperthyroidism patients were treated with methimazole at a starting dose of 30 mg daily, and ophthalmopathy patients were treated with high-dose intravenous methylprednisolone. Thyroid tissue and blood T-cell repertoires from several Graves' hyperthyroidism patients were also compared in the study. Prospective prediction of ophthalmopathy was tested in an independent validation cohort consisting of roughly 20 hyperthyroidism patients and approximately 16 patients who later progressed to ophthalmopathy. The 75 to 100 discovery patients were divided at random into training and test sets in a 7:3 ratio.

What the authors observed across the whole study: In cross-validation, a model built on a 13 V-J signature told ophthalmopathy apart from stable hyperthyroidism with 85% to 90% sensitivity and about 81% specificity, and in testing the same model reached 80%/75%. Sample size was not statistically predetermined, and blinding of investigators to group allocation was not performed. Most expanded thyroid clonotypes (frequency above 0.001) were also detected in blood, a finding suggesting that blood repertoires may reflect thyroid immune responses. During validation, the model predicted progression to ophthalmopathy a median of approximately 6 months ahead of onset, with almost 71% sensitivity and roughly 72% specificity.

Sample: blood. This sequence was found in a woman between 18 and 30 years old with Graves' hyperthyroidism. Rearrangement joined TRBV12-3 or TRBV12-4 to TRBJ2-3, with a weak D call of TRBD1 (5 bases match). The CDR3 amino acid sequence is: CATTAGLDTQYF. The DNA sequence is TGTGCCACGACGGCAGGGCTAGATACGCAGTATTTT.